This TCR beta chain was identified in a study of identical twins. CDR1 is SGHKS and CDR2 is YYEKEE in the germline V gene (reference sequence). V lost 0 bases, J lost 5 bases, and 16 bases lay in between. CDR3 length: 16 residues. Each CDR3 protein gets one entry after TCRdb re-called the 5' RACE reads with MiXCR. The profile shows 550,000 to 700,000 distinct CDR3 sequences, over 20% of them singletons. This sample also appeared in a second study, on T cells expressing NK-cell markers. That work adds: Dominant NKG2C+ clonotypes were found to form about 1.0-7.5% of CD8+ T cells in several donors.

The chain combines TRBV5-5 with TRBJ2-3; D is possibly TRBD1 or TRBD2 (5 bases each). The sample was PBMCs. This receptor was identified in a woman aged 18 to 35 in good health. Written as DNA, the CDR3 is TGTGCCAGCAGCTTGGAGTTTCCGGGGCTTAGAGATACGCAGTATTTT. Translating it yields CASSLEFPGLRDTQYF.